The clone carrying this T cell receptor (beta chain) was observed a handful of times. The antigen remains unidentified. RNA transcripts served as the template for amplifying TCR beta CDR3 regions. The HTBI primer set served for first-round RT-PCR of the TCR CDR3. TCRdb used MiXCR to reprocess the multiplex PCR reads, holding one entry per CDR3 protein. This table has hundreds of thousands of distinct CDR3 sequences, 38% appearing once. The sample originates from a study of T cells in Graves' hyperthyroidism and ophthalmopathy. Clinical symptoms, serum thyroxine, TRAb, thyroid ultrasound and orbital computed tomography established diagnosis. Extraction of PBMCs used 9 to 10 ml of fresh peripheral blood. General study findings and limits: Model output signaled ophthalmopathy a median approximately six months ahead of onset. Blood samples included most of the expanded thyroid clonotypes exceeding 0.001.

Germline lookup yields CDR1 SGHDT and CDR2 YYEEEE. V shed 1 base and J shed 0 bases, with 8 bases lying between them. The CDR3 spans 15 residues. The chain is built from TRBV5-6 and TRBJ1-3; D remains unclear. Sequenced input: blood. This TCR derives from a man in his late teens or twenties with Graves' hyperthyroidism. The CDR3 DNA reads as TGTGCCAGCAGCTTGTATGAGAGCTCTGGAAACACCATATATTTT. This translates into CASSLYESSGNTIYF. Full variable domain (outside the CDR3, taken from reference TRBV5-6 and TRBJ1-3): DAGVTQSPTHLIKTRGQQVTLRCSPKSGHDTVSWYQQALGQGPQFIFQYYEEEERQRGNFPDRFSGHQFPNYSSELNVNALLLGDSALYLCASSLYESSGNTIYFGEGSWLTVV.